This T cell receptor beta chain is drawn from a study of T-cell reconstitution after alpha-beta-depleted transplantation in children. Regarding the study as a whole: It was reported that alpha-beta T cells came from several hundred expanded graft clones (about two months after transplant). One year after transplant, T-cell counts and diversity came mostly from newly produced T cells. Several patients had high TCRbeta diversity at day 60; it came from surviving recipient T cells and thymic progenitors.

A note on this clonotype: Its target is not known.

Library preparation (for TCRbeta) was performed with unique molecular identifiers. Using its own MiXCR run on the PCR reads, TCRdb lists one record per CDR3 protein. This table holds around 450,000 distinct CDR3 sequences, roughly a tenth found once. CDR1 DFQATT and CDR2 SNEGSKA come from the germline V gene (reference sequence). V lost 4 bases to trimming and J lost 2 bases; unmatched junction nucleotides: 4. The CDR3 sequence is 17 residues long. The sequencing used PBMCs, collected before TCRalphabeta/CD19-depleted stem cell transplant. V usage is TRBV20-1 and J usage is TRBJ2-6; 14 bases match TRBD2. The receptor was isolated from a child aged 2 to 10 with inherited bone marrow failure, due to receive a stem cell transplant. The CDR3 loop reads CSATTGLAGAGANVLTF. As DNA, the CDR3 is TGCAGTGCTACTACGGGACTAGCGGGAGCTGGGGCCAACGTCCTGACTTTC.